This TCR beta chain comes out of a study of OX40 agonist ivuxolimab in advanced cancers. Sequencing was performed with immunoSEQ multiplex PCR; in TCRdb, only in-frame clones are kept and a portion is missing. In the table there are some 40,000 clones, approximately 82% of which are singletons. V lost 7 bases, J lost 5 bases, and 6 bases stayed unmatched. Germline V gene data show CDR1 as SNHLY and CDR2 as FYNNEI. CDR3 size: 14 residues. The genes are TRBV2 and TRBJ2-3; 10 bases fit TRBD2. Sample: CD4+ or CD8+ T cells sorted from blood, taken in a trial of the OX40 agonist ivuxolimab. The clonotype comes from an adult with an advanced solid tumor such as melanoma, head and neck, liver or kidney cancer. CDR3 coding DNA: TGTGCCAGCACCCCTAGCGGGAGCGGAGATACGCAGTATTTT. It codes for CASTPSGSGDTQYF.